The present TCR beta chain was sequenced within a study of T-cell memory formation after mild COVID-19. The study's findings and limits: A balance of CD4 and CD8 characterized clones contracting day 15 to 85, whereas later expanders leaned CD4+. CD4+ contracting clones were found mainly in CM and EM, and CD8+ ones in EMRA. Prior to infection, memory already included some responding clones, suggesting cross-reactive memory joined.

This clonotype has a count of ten or more. Its specificity is not known. CDR3 size: 15 residues. V dropped 3 bases and J dropped 3; count of bases not matched to a gene: 7. Germline CDR1 is MNHNS and CDR2 is SASEGT. One entry per CDR3 protein, called by TCRdb with MiXCR from the 5' RACE reads. The sample has a few hundred thousand distinct CDR3 sequences; 15% to 20% are singletons. Sequenced input: PBMCs or a T cell subset sorted from them (not recorded which). The chain combines TRBV6-1 with TRBJ2-5; 7 nucleotides align to TRBD1. The TCR was taken from a man younger than 35 who had mild COVID-19 (a few samples of this study predate the infection). Cell type and time point are not known. The CDR3 bases are TGTGCCAGCAGTGATTGGGGACAGAACAAAGAGACCCAGTACTTC. It is translated as CASSDWGQNKETQYF.